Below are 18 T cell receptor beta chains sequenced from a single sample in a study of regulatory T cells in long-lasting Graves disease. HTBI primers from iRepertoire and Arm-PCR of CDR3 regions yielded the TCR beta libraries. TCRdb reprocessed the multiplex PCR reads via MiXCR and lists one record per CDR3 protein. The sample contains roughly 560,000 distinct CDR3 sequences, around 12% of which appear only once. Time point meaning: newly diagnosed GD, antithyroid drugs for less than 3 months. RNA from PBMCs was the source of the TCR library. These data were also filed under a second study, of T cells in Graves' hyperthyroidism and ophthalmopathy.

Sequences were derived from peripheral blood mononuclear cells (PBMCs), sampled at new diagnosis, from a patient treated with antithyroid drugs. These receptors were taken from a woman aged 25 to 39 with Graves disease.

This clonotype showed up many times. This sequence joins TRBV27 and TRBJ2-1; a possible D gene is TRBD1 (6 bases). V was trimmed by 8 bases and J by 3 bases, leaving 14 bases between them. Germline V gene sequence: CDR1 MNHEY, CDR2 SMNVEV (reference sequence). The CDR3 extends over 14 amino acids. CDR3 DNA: TGTGCCAGCGCAAGGACAGATGGCTACAATGAGCAGTTCTTC. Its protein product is CASARTDGYNEQFF.

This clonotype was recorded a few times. The CDR3 nucleotides are TGTGCCAGCAGCTGGGGACAGGCAAGCGGCACAGATACGCAGTATTTT. This codes for CASSWGQASGTDTQYF. The chain combines TRBV7-6 with TRBJ2-3; 8 positions match TRBD1. The CDR3 length is 16 residues. Trimming took 4 bases from V and 1 from J; bases not matched to a gene: 7. The germline V gene encodes CDR1 SGHVS and CDR2 FNYEAQ.

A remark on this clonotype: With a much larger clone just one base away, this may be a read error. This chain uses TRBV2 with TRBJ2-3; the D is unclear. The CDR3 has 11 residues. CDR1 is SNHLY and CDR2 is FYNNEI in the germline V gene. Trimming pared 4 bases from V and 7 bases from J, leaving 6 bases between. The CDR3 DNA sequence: TGTGCCAGCAGTGGACCTTATACGCAGTATTTT. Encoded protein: CASSGPYTQYF. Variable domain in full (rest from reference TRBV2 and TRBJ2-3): EPEVTQTPSHQVTQMGQEVILRCVPISNHLYFYWYRQILGQKVEFLVSFYNNEISEKSEIFDDQFSVERPDGSNFTLKIRSTKLEDSAMYFCASSGPYTQYFGPGTRLTVL.

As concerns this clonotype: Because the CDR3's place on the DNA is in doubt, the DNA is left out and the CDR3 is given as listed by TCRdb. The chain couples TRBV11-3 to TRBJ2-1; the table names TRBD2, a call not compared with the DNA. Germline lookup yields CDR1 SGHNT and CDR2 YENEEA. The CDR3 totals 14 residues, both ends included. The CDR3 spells CASSGRAGEYEQFF.

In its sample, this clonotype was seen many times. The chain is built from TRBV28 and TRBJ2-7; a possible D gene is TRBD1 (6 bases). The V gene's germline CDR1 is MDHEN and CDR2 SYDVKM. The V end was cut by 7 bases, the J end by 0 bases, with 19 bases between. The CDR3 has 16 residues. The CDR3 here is CASKSLGTLGSYEQYF. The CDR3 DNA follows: TGTGCCAGCAAATCCCTAGGGACACTTGGCTCCTACGAGCAGTACTTC.

CDR3 amino acids: CATSRGLGFHEQYF. CDR3 nucleotide sequence: TGTGCCACCAGCAGAGGTTTAGGGTTCCACGAGCAGTACTTC. This chain connects TRBV15 to TRBJ2-7, with D unclear. The CDR3 runs to 14 residues. Trimming cost V 1 base and J 5 bases, with 12 bases left between them. The germline V gene encodes CDR1 LNHNV and CDR2 YYDKDF (reference sequence).

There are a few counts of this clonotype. The CDR3 reads CSVRLAGYNEQFF. The CDR3 coding sequence is TGCAGCGTCCGACTAGCGGGATACAATGAGCAGTTCTTC. The chain couples TRBV29-1 to TRBJ2-1; 11 bases are shared with TRBD2. Per the germline V gene, CDR1 is SQVTM and CDR2 is ANQGSEA. Trimming cost V 6 bases and J 4 bases; bases outside gene matches: 2. The CDR3 is made up of 13 amino acids.

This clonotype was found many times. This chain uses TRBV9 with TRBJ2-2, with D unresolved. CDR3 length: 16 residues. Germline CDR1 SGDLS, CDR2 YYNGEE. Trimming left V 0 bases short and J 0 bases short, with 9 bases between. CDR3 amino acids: CASSVAVRANTGELFF. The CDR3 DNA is TGTGCCAGCAGCGTAGCGGTCCGAGCGAACACCGGGGAGCTGTTTTTT.

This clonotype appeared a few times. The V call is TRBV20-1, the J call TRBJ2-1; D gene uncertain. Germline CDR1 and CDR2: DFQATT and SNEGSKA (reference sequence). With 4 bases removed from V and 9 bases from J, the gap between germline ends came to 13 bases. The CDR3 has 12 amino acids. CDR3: CSAMPDSVEQFF. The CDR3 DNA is TGCAGTGCTATGCCCGACTCTGTTGAGCAGTTCTTC.

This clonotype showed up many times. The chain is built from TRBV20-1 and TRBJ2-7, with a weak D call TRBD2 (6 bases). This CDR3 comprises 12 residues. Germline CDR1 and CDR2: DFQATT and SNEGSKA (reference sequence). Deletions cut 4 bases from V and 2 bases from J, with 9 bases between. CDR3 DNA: TGCAGTGCTAATGCGGGAACCTACGAGCAGTACTTC. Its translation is CSANAGTYEQYF.

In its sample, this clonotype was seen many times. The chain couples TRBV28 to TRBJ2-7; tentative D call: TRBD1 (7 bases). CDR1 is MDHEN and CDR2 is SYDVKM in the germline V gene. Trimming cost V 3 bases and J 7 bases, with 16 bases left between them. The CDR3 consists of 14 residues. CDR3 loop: CASSLRDRPLEQYF. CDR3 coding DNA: TGTGCCAGCAGTTTGCGGGACAGACCCTTGGAGCAGTACTTC. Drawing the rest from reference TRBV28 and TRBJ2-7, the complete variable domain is DVKVTQSSRYLVKRTGEKVFLECVQDMDHENMFWYRQDPGLGLRLIYFSYDVKMKEKGDIPEGYSVSREKKERFSLILESASTNQTSMYLCASSLRDRPLEQYFGPGTRLTVT.

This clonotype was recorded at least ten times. In DNA form, the CDR3 reads TGTGCCAGTAGCGAAAGCACTATCGCTAGTTACGAGCAGTACTTC. This sequence encodes CASSESTIASYEQYF. The V gene is TRBV19, the J gene TRBJ2-7; D not certain. This CDR3 is 15 amino acids long. From germline, CDR1 is LNHDA and CDR2 SQIVND (reference sequence). V lost 6 bases and J 4 bases, leaving 19 bases between the germline ends.

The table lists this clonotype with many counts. The CDR3 bases are TGTGCCAGTAGTATCCTTCCCGCCCTAGCCGGGAACACTGAAGCTTTCTTT. It yields the protein CASSILPALAGNTEAFF. The chain joins TRBV19 to TRBJ1-1, with D unclear. Trimming shortened V by 3 bases and J by 1 base, and 18 bases separated the two germline ends. Germline-derived CDR1 and CDR2 are LNHDA and SQIVND (reference sequence). CDR3 length equals 17 residues.

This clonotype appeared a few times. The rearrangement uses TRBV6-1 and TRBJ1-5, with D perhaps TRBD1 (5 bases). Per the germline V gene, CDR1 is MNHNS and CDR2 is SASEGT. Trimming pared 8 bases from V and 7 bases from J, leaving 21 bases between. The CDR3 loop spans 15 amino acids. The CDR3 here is CASFSREGRSQPQHF. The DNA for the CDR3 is TGTGCCAGCTTTTCCAGGGAAGGCCGGAGCCAGCCCCAGCATTTT.

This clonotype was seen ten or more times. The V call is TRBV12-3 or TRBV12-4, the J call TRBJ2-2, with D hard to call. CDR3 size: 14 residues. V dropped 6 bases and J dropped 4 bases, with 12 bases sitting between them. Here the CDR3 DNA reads TGTGCCAGCAGCAAGGAGATCCTCACCGGGGAGCTGTTTTTT. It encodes CASSKEILTGELFF.

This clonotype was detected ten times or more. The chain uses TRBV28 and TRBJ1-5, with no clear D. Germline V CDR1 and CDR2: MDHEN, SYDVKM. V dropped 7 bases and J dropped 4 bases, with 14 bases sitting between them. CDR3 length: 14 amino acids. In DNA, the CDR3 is TGTGCCAGCACTATCTTCGGTCTGAATCAGCCCCAGCATTTT. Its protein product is CASTIFGLNQPQHF.

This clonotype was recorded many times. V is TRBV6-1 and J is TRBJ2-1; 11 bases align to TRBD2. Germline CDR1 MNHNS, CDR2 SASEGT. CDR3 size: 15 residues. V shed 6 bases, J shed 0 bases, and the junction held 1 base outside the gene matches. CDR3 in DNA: TGTGCCAGCAGGGGACTAGCGGCCTCCTACAATGAGCAGTTCTTC. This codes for CASRGLAASYNEQFF.

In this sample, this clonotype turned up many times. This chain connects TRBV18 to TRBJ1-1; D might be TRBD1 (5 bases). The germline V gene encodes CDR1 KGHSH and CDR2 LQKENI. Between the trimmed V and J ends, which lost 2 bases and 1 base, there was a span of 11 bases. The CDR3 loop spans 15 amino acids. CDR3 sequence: CASSPTGGRNTEAFF. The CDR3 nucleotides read TGTGCCAGCTCACCAACAGGCGGAAGGAACACTGAAGCTTTCTTT.